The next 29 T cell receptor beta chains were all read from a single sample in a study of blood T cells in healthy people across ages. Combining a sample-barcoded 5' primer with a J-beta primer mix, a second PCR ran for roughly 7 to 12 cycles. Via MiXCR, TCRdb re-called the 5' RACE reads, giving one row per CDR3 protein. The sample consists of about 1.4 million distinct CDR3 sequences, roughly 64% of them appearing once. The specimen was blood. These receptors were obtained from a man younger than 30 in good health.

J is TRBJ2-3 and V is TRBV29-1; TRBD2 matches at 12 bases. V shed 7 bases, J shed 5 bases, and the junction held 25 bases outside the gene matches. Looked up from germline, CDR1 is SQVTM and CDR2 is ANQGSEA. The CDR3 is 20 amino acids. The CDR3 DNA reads TGCAGCGCCTCAGGACTAGCGGGATACGAACAACACCGCATCGAAGATACGCAGTATTTT. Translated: CSASGLAGYEQHRIEDTQYF.

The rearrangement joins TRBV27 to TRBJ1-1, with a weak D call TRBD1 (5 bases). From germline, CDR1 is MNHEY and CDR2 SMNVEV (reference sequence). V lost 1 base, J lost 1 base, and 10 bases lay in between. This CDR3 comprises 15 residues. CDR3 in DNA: TGTGCCAGCAGTTTATTTGGGGGACCGAACACTGAAGCTTTCTTT. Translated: CASSLFGGPNTEAFF.

CDR3 residues: CSASSPSGGDTGELFF. The CDR3, as DNA: TGCAGTGCTAGCTCGCCTAGCGGGGGGGACACCGGGGAGCTGTTTTTT. The chain has TRBV20-1 and TRBJ2-2; 12 bases line up with TRBD2. The CDR3 is made up of 16 amino acids. Germline CDR1 and CDR2: DFQATT and SNEGSKA (reference sequence). V lost 3 bases and J lost 3; bases outside the gene matches: 5.

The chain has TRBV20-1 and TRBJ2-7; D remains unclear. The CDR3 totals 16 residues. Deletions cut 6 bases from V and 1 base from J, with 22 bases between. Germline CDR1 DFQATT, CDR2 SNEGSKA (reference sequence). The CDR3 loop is CSAPPQVRDGSYEQYF. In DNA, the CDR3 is TGCAGTGCGCCCCCCCAAGTCCGTGACGGTTCCTACGAGCAGTACTTC.

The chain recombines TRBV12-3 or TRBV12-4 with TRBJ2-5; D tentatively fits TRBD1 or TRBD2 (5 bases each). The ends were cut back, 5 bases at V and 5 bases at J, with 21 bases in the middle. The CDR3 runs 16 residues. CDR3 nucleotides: TGTGCCAGCAGTGACAGCGGCAAGGGTCCCTCCGAGACCCAGTACTTC. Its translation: CASSDSGKGPSETQYF.

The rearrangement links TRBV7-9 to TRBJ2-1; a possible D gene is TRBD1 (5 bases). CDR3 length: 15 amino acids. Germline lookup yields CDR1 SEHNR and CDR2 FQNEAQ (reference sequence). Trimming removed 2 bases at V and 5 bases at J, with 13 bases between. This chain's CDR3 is CASSLQGSGHNEQFF. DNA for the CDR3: TGTGCCAGCAGCTTACAGGGTTCAGGACACAATGAGCAGTTCTTC.

The CDR3 region has the DNA TGCAGTGCTAGAGCGGCATGGGCCAATGAGCAGTTCTTC. Encoded protein: CSARAAWANEQFF. The rearrangement joins TRBV20-1 to TRBJ2-1; D unclear. The length of the CDR3 is 13 residues. Germline assignment: CDR1 DFQATT and CDR2 SNEGSKA (reference sequence). The V end was cut by 1 base, the J end by 6 bases, with 10 bases between.

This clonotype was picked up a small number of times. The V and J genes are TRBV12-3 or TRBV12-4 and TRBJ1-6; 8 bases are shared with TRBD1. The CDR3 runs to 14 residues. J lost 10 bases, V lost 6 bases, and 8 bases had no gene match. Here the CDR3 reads CASSVDRVWSPLHF. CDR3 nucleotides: TGTGCCAGCAGCGTGGACAGGGTTTGGTCACCCCTCCACTTT.

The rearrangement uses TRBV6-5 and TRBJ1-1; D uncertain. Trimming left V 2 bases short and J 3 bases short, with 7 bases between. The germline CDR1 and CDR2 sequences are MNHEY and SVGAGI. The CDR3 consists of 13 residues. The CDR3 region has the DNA TGTGCCAGCAGTTACGGGAGTGACACTGAAGCTTTCTTT. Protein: CASSYGSDTEAFF.

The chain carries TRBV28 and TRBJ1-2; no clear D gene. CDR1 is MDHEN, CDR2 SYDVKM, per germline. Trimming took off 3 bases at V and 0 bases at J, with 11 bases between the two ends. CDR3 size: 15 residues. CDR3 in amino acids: CASSFHRPPNYGYTF. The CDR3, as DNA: TGTGCCAGCAGTTTTCACCGGCCCCCTAACTATGGCTACACCTTC.

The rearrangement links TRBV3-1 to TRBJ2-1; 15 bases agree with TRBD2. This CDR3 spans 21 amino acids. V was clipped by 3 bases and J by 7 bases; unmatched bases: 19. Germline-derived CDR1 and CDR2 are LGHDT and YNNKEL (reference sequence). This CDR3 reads CASSHRINPQSGLAGGNEQFF. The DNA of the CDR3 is TGTGCCAGCAGCCACCGAATCAATCCCCAAAGTGGACTAGCGGGAGGGAATGAGCAGTTCTTC.

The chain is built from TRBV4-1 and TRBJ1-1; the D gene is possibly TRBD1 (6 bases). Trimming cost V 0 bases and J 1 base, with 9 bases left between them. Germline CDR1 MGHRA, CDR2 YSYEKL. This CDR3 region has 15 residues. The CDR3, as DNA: TGCGCCAGCAGCCAAGAAGAAGGGGGGAACACTGAAGCTTTCTTT. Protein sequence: CASSQEEGGNTEAFF.

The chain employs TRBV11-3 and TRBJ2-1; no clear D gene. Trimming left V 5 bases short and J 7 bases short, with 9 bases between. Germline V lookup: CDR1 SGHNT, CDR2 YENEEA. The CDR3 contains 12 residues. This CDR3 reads CASSIFRNEQFF. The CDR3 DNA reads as TGTGCCAGCAGCATCTTTCGGAATGAGCAGTTCTTC. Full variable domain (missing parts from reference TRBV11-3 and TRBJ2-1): EAGVVQSPRYKIIEKKQPVAFWCNPISGHNTLYWYLQNLGQGPELLIRYENEEAVDDSQLPKDRFSAERLKGVDSTLKIQPAELGDSAVYLCASSIFRNEQFFGPGTRLTVL.

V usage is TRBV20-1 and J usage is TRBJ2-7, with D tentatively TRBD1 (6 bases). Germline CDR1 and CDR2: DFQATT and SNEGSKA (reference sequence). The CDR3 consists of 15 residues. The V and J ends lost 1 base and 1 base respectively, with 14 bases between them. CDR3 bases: TGCAGTGCTAGAGGCGACCGGACAGCTTCCTACGAGCAGTACTTC. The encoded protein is CSARGDRTASYEQYF.

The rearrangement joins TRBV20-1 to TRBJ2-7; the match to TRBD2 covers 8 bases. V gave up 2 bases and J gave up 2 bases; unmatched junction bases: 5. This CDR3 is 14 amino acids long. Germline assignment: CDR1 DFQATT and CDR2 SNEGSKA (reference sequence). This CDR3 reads CSARKRESTYEQYF. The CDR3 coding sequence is TGCAGTGCTAGAAAGCGGGAGTCAACCTACGAGCAGTACTTC.

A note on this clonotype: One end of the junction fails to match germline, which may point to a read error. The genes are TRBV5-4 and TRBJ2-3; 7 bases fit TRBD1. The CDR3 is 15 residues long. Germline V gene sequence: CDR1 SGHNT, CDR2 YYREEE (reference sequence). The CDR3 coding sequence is TGTGCCAGCAGCTCGCTGACAGGGCCCACAGATACGCGGTATTTT. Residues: CASSSLTGPTDTRYF. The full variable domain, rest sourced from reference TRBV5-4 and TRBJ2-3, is ETGVTQSPTHLIKTRGQQVTLRCSSQSGHNTVSWYQQALGQGPQFIFQYYREEENGRGNFPPRFSGLQFPNYSSELNVNALELDDSALYLCASSSLTGPTDTRYFGPGTRLTVL.

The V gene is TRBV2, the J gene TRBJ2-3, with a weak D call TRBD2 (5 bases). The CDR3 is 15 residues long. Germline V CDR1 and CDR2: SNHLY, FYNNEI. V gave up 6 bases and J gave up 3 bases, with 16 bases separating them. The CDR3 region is CASSHLRAKTDTQYF. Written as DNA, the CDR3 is TGTGCCAGCAGCCATCTGAGGGCTAAGACAGATACGCAGTATTTT.

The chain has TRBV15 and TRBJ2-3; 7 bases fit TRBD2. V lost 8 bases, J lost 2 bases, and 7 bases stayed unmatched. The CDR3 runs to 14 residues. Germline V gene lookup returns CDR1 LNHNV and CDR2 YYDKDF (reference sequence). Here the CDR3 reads CATQSSGDTDTQYF. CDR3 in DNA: TGTGCCACCCAGTCTAGCGGCGACACAGATACGCAGTATTTT. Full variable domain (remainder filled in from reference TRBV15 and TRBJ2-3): DAMVIQNPRYQVTQFGKPVTLSCSQTLNHNVMYWYQQKSSQAPKLLFHYYDKDFNNEADTPDNFQSRRPNTSFCFLDIRSPGLGDTAMYLCATQSSGDTDTQYFGPGTRLTVL.

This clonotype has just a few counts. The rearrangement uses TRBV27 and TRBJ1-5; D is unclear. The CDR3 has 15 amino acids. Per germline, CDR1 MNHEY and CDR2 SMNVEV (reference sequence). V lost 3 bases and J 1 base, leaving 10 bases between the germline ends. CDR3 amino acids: CASSLSGYSNQPQHF. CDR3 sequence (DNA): TGTGCCAGCAGTTTGTCAGGATACAGCAATCAGCCCCAGCATTTT.

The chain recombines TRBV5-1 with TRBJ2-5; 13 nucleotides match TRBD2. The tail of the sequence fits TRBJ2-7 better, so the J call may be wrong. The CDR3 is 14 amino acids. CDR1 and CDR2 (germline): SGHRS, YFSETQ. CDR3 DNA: TGCGCCAGCAGCGGACTAGCGGGGGACTACGAGCAGTACTTC. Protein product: CASSGLAGDYEQYF.

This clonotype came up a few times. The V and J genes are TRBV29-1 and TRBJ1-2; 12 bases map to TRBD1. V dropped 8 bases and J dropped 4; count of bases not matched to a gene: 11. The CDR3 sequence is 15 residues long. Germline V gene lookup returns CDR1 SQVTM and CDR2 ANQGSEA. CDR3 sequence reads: CSHAGTGGDRYGYTF. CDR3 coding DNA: TGCAGCCACGCCGGGACAGGGGGCGACCGCTATGGCTACACCTTC.

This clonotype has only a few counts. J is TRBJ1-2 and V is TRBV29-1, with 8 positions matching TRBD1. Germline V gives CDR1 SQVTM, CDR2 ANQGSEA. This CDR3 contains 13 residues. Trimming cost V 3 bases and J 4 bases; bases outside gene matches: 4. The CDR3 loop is CSVDRTGFYGYTF. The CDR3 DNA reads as TGCAGCGTTGATAGGACAGGGTTCTATGGCTACACCTTC. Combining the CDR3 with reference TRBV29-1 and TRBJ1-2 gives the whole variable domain SAVISQKPSRDICQRGTSLTIQCQVDSQVTMMFWYRQQPGQSLTLIATANQGSEATYESGFVIDKFPISRPNLTFSTLTVSNMSPEDSSIYLCSVDRTGFYGYTFGSGTRLTVV.

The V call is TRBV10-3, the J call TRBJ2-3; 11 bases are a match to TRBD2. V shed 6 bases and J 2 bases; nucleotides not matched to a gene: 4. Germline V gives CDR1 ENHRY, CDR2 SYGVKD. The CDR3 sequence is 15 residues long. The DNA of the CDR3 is TGTGCCATCAGCGGGACTAGCGGTTACACAGATACGCAGTATTTT. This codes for CAISGTSGYTDTQYF.

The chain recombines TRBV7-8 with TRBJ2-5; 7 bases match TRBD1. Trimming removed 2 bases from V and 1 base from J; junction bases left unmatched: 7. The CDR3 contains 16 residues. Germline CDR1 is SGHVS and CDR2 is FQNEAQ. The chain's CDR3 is CASSLIDRAPQETQYF. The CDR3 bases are TGTGCCAGCAGCTTAATCGACAGGGCCCCCCAAGAGACCCAGTACTTC.

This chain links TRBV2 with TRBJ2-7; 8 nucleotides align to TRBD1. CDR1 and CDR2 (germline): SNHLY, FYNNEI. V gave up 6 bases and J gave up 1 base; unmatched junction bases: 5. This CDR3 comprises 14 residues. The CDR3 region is CASRTDRGSYEQYF. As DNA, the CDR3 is TGTGCCAGCAGGACCGACAGGGGTTCCTACGAGCAGTACTTC.

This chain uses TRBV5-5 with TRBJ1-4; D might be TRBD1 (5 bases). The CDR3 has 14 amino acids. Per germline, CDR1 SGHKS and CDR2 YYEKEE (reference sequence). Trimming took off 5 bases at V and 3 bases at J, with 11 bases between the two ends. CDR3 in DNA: TGTGCCAGCAGACCGGGACGATCTAATGAAAAACTGTTTTTT. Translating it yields CASRPGRSNEKLFF.

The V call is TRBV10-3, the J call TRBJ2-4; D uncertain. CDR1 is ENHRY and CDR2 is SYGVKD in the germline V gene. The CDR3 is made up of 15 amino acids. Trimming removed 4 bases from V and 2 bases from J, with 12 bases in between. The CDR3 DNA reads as TGTGCCATCAGTGCTCGAGACACCTCCAAAAACATTCAGTACTTC. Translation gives CAISARDTSKNIQYF.

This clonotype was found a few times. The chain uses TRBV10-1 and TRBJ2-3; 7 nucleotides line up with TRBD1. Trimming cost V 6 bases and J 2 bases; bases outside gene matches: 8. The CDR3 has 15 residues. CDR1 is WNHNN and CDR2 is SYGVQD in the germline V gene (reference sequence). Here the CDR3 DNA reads TGCGCCAGCAGGAAGGGACAGCAAACCACAGATACGCAGTATTTT. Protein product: CASRKGQQTTDTQYF.

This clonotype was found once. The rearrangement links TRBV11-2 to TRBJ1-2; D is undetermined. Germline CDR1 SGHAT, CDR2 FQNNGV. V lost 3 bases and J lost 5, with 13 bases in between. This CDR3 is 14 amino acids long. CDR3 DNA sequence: TGTGCCAGCAGCTTTGCCACCGCCGAGTATGGCTACACCTTC. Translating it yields CASSFATAEYGYTF.